This T cell receptor beta chain was captured in a study of blood T cell repertoires in COVID-19 (TCRdb year 2020). In the study overall: Samples covering the acute and convalescent phases of COVID-19 were provided by collaborators in the United States, Italy and Spain. The prospective study material was composed of cDNA or gDNA derived from T cells, B-cell-depleted T cells, or PBMCs. The dataset comprised deeply sampled blood TCRbeta repertoires from subjects exposed to, actively infected with, or recovered from COVID-19. The repertoires were released in a freely available public database intended as a resource for research on the immune response to SARS-CoV-2. Samples came from the ongoing ImmuneRACE study (first 160 participants) plus 1,254 subjects from 6 global collaborators. The sample metadata nearly always contained a de-identified subject ID, COVID-19 status, age in years and sex. Where available, HLA class I and class II types were taken from metadata supplied by the sample provider and were not determined by assay-based typing.

Overall results and qualifications from the work: The amount of clinical and demographic metadata varied by source and participant and was provided uncurated.

Each collaborating institution followed its own protocols to collect whole blood in K2EDTA tubes. Collaborator samples were shipped for TCRbeta analysis as frozen whole blood, isolated PBMCs, or DNA extracted from either sample type. Regarding this clone: This receptor's antigen is unknown. It has no much larger one-base neighbor in the sample; base qualities were not kept.

The CDR3, cysteine through phenylalanine, is 18 amino acids long. Solely the CDR3 DNA is kept, with 54 bases framed from the first base. V lost 3 bases and J lost 0 bases, and the count of bases not matched to a germline gene is 12. The germline V gene (reference sequence) supplies CDR1 SGHNT and CDR2 YYREEE. TCRbeta CDR3 regions were amplified from genomic DNA using the immunoSEQ Assay, a bias-controlled multiplex PCR. From the authors' description of their analysis: Nucleated cell counts per sample were estimated from amplification of reference gene primers within the assay. To quantify the absolute abundance of each unique TCRbeta CDR3 rearrangement, sequence reads were collapsed and filtered. For each sample, productive Simpson clonality was calculated by taking the square root of Simpson's diversity index across productive rearrangements. The table comes from immuneACCESS by way of TCRdb, which keeps in-frame sequences with V and J called. Part of the clones is missing from these tables; in studies checked, under half for an unresolved V gene and the rest for unknown reasons. V and J calls and clone size are those listed in that table; D and trimming were worked out from the DNA. Within this sample are around 20,000 clones, with roughly 89% of them counted one time only. The ten largest make up around 10% of the sample.

The chain was built from TRBV5-4 and TRBJ1-1, with 9 bases aligning to TRBD1. The sample taken for sequencing was peripheral blood. The clonotype originates from a human donor in a cohort sampled during active COVID-19. The CDR3 here reads CASSSVGQGLTLNTEAFF. The nucleotide sequence is TGTGCCAGCAGCTCCGTTGGACAGGGGCTTACCTTGAACACTGAAGCTTTCTTT.